Following are 15 T cell receptor beta chains from one sample sequenced in a study of tumor-infiltrating lymphocytes in primary liver carcinoma. Blood RNA came from unsorted whole blood; germline DNA was also extracted. The authors made TCR beta cDNA from roughly 480 ng total RNA with a constant-region primer. ARM-PCR, slightly modified, supplied the TCR beta libraries through three nested multiplex PCR rounds. A C-beta reverse primer and TRBV1-TRBV30 forward primers served in each of the first two PCR rounds, at about 10 cycles apiece. TCRdb used MiXCR to reprocess the multiplex PCR reads, holding one entry per CDR3 protein. The sample holds about 180,000 distinct CDR3 sequences, over 45% seen once. Sequencing was carried out using peripheral blood. These receptors came from a man aged 40-50 years with primary liver carcinoma and hepatitis B virus infection.

The rearrangement links TRBV11-2 to TRBJ2-5; the D is unclear. Germline V lookup: CDR1 SGHAT, CDR2 FQNNGV. The CDR3 is 13 residues long. V was trimmed by 5 bases and J by 10 bases, leaving 17 bases between them. The CDR3, as DNA: TGTGCCAGCAGCATCGACGTTCAAGAAAGCCAGTACTTC. It yields the protein CASSIDVQESQYF.

The rearrangement uses TRBV11-2 and TRBJ2-7; D is unresolved. This CDR3 is 14 amino acids long. Germline CDR1 and CDR2: SGHAT and FQNNGV. The CDR3 sequence: CSSSLTNGVYEQYF. CDR3 bases: TGTAGCAGCAGCTTAACCAACGGAGTCTACGAGCAGTACTTC.

This clonotype appeared many times. The chain carries TRBV29-1 and TRBJ2-1; 14 positions match TRBD2. The V and J ends lost 4 bases and 9 bases, in that order; junction bases with no gene match: 5. The CDR3 is 14 amino acids. Germline assignment: CDR1 SQVTM and CDR2 ANQGSEA. The CDR3: CSVVGLAGVGEQFF. The DNA of the CDR3 is TGCAGCGTTGTGGGACTAGCGGGAGTAGGTGAGCAGTTCTTC.

Details on this clonotype: The junction differs from germline at one of its ends, possibly a read error. The chain uses TRBV11-2 and TRBJ2-1; no definite D call. The CDR3 loop spans 15 amino acids. The germline gives CDR1 SGHAT, CDR2 FQNNGV. The CDR3 nucleotides are TGCGCCAGCAGCCCCCCCAGCGTAGCCTACTATGAGCAGTTCTTC. Residues: CASSPPSVAYYEQFF. Based on the CDR3 plus reference TRBV11-2 and TRBJ2-1, the full variable domain is EAGVAQSPRYKIIEKRQSVAFWCNPISGHATLYWYQQILGQGPKLLIQFQNNGVVDDSQLPKDRFSAERLKGVDSTLKIQPAKLEDSAVYLCASSPPSVAYYEQFFGPGTRLTVL.

Notes on this clonotype: One junction end disagrees with the germline gene, perhaps due to a read error. The chain links TRBV6-1 to TRBJ2-7; D gene unclear. This CDR3 comprises 13 residues. The V gene's germline CDR1 is MNHNS and CDR2 SASEGT. The CDR3 region has the DNA TGTGTCAGCAGTGAAGTGGACGACTACGAGCAGTACTTC. Translated: CVSSEVDDYEQYF.

The genes are TRBV11-2 and TRBJ2-2, with 7 bases matching TRBD2. CDR3 length equals 15 residues. After removal of 3 bases from V and 6 bases from J, the junction contained 7 bases not matched to a gene. CDR1 is SGHAT and CDR2 is FQNNGV in the germline V gene. CDR3 residues: CASSFSAGAPGELFF. Written as DNA, the CDR3 is TGTGCCAGCAGCTTCTCCGCGGGAGCCCCCGGGGAGCTGTTTTTT.

The chain couples TRBV12-3 or TRBV12-4 to TRBJ2-3; 9 bases map to TRBD2. CDR3 length equals 16 residues. Trimming took 4 bases from V and 2 from J; bases not matched to a gene: 7. CDR3 sequence: CASSWKRTSDTDTQYF. The CDR3 bases are TGTGCCAGCAGTTGGAAACGGACTAGCGACACAGATACGCAGTATTTT.

About this clonotype: One end of the junction is discordant with germline, which a read error may explain. The chain recombines TRBV29-1 with TRBJ2-6; 7 positions agree with TRBD1. This CDR3 contains 15 residues. The germline V gene has CDR1 SQVTM and CDR2 ANQGSEA. The DNA for the CDR3 is TGCAGCGTTGAAGCCTCCGGGACAGTGGCCAATGTCCTGACTTTC. Translated, it gives CSVEASGTVANVLTF.

The rearrangement uses TRBV12-3 or TRBV12-4 and TRBJ1-5; no definite D call. Deletions cut 3 bases from V and 1 base from J, with 7 bases between. There are 14 residues in the CDR3. In nucleotides, the CDR3 is TGTGCCAGCAGTTTGGTCAGCAGCAATCAGCCCCAGCATTTT. Protein product: CASSLVSSNQPQHF.

This clonotype turned up a few times. The V call is TRBV5-4, the J call TRBJ1-6; 10 bases map to TRBD1. The CDR3 totals 15 residues. Germline CDR1 SGHNT, CDR2 YYREEE (reference sequence). The ends lost 2 bases at V and 7 bases at J; junction bases unmatched: 3. CDR3 sequence (DNA): TGTGCCAGCAGCTTTGGGACAGGGGAGAATTCACCCCTCCACTTT. Translating it yields CASSFGTGENSPLHF.

The chain links TRBV4-1 to TRBJ1-5; no firm D call. Germline loops: CDR1 MGHRA, CDR2 YSYEKL. CDR3 length: 15 amino acids. Trimming shortened V by 4 bases and J by 7 bases, and 17 bases separated the two germline ends. The CDR3 reads CASSPTGSERQPQHF. The CDR3 DNA is TGCGCCAGCAGCCCAACGGGCTCAGAGCGGCAGCCCCAGCATTTT.

With regard to this clonotype: A much larger clone lies one base from this, so it may be a read error. This chain links TRBV11-2 with TRBJ2-7, with D possibly matching TRBD1 (5 bases). The CDR3 length is 12 residues. Germline values: CDR1 SGHAT, CDR2 FQNNGV. Deletions cut 7 bases from V and 6 bases from J, with 13 bases between. The CDR3 region has the DNA TGTGCCAGCAACAACCAGGGATTCGAGCAGTACTTC. It codes for CASNNQGFEQYF.

Worth noting for this clonotype: Possible read error: a much larger clone is one base away. The chain couples TRBV5-5 to TRBJ1-2; weak D call: TRBD1 (6 bases). The CDR3 consists of 14 residues. Germline CDR1 reads SGHKS; CDR2 reads YYEKEE (reference sequence). V lost 0 bases, J lost 13 bases, and 19 bases lay in between. The CDR3 DNA is TGTGCCAGCAGCTTGGAGGGGGACAAGGGAATTGTCACCTTC. Its protein product is CASSLEGDKGIVTF. Drawing the rest from reference TRBV5-5 and TRBJ1-2, the complete variable domain is DAGVTQSPTHLIKTRGQQVTLRCSPISGHKSVSWYQQVLGQGPQFIFQYYEKEERGRGNFPDRFSARQFPNYSSELNVNALLLGDSALYLCASSLEGDKGIVTFGSGTRLTVV.

As concerns this clonotype: A much bigger clone sits one base away, suggesting this may be a read error. The chain uses TRBV10-3 and TRBJ1-5; unclear D gene. The germline CDR1 and CDR2 sequences are ENHRY and SYGVKD. The CDR3 totals 13 residues. CDR3: CAISENSNQSQHF. CDR3 nucleotides: TGTGCCATCAGTGAAAATAGCAATCAGTCCCAGCATTTT.

As to this clonotype: The CDR3 end shows no conserved phenylalanine or tryptophan, and so a read error is likely. This chain joins TRBV11-2 and TRBJ1-1, with D tentatively TRBD1 (5 bases). Germline CDR1 reads SGHAT; CDR2 reads FQNNGV. The CDR3 covers 15 residues. The CDR3 here is CASSSRDPLMTEAFL. The CDR3 region has the DNA TGTGCCAGTAGCTCGCGGGACCCTCTGATGACTGAAGCTTTCCTT.